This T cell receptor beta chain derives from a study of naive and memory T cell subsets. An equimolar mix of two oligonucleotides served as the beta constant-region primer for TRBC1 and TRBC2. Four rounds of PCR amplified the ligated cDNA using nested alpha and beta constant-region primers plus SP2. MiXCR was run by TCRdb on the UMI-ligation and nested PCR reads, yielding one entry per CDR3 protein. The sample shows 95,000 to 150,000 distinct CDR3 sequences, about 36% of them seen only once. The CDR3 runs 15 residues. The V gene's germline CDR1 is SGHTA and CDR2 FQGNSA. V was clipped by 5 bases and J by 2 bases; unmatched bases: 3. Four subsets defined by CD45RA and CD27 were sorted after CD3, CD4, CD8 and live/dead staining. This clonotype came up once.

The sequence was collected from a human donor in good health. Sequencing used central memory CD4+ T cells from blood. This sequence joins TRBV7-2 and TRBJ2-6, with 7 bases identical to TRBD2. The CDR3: CASSRAGAGANVLTF. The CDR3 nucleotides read TGTGCCAGCAGCCGGGCGGGGGCTGGGGCCAACGTCCTGACTTTC.